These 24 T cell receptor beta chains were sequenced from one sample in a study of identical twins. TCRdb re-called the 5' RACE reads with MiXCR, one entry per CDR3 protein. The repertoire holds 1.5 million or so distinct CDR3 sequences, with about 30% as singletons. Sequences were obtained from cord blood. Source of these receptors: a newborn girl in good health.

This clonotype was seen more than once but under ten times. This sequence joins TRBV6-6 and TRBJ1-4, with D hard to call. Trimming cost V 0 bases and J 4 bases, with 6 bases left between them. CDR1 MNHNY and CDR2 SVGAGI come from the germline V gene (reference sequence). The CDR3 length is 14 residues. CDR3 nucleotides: TGTGCCAGCAGTTACTCGCAGTTTAATGAAAAACTGTTTTTT. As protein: CASSYSQFNEKLFF.

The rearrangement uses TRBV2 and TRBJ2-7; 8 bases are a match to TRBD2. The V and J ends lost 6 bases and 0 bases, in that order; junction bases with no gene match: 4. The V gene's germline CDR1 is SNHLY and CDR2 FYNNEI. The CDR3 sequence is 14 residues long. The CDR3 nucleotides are TGTGCCAGCAGGGGACTAGTACTCTCCTACGAGCAGTACTTC. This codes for CASRGLVLSYEQYF.

The CDR3 spells CATNLRGPYEQYF. The CDR3 DNA sequence: TGTGCCACCAACTTACGGGGCCCCTACGAGCAGTACTTC. The V call is TRBV6-1, the J call TRBJ2-7; either TRBD1 or TRBD2 may fit D (5 bases each). The CDR3 has 13 residues. V was cut by 10 bases and J by 2 bases, with 15 bases left in between. Per germline, CDR1 MNHNS and CDR2 SASEGT.

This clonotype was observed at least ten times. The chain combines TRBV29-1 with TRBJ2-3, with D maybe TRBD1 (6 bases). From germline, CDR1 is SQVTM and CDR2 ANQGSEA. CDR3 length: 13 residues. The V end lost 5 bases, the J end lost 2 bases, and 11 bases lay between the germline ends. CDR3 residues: CSVSDRLTDTQYF. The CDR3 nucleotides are TGCAGCGTTTCGGACAGACTCACAGATACGCAGTATTTT.

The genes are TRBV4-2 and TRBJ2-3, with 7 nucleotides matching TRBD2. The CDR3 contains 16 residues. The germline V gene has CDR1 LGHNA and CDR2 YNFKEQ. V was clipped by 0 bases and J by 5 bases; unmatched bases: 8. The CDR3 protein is CASSQDVSRELDTQYF. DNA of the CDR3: TGTGCCAGCAGCCAAGATGTATCGCGGGAGCTAGATACGCAGTATTTT.

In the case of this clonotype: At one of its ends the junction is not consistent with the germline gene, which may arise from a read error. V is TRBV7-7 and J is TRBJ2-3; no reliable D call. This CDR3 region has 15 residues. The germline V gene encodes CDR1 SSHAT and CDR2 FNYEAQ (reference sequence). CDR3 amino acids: CASSLHGTITDTQYF. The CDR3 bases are TGTGCTAGCAGCTTACATGGCACAATCACAGATACGCAGTATTTT.

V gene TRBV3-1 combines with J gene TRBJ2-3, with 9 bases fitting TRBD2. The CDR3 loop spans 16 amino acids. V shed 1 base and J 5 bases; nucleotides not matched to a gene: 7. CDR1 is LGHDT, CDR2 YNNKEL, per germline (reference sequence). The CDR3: CASSQGSSGRVDTQYF. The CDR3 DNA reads TGTGCCAGCAGCCAAGGGAGTAGCGGGAGAGTAGATACGCAGTATTTT.

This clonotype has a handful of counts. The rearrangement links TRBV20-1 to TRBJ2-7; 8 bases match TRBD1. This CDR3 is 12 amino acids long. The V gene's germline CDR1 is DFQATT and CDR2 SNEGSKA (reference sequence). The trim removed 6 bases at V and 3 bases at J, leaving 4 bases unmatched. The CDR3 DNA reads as TGCAGTGCATCGGACAGGGACTACGAGCAGTACTTC. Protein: CSASDRDYEQYF.

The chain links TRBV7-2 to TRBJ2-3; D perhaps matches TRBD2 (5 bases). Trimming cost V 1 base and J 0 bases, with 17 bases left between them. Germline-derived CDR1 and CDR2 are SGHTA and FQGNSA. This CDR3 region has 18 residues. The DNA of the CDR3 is TGTGCCAGCAGCTTAGGAATCGGAAGGGCTAGCAGCACAGATACGCAGTATTTT. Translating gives CASSLGIGRASSTDTQYF.

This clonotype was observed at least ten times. CDR3: CASSLSFLKREQYF. CDR3 DNA sequence: TGTGCCAGCAGTTTATCGTTCCTAAAGCGCGAGCAGTACTTC. V and J are TRBV27 and TRBJ2-4; D unresolved. The J call may not be correct, given that the DNA end is closer to TRBJ2-7. Germline V lookup: CDR1 MNHEY, CDR2 SMNVEV (reference sequence). The CDR3 has 14 residues.

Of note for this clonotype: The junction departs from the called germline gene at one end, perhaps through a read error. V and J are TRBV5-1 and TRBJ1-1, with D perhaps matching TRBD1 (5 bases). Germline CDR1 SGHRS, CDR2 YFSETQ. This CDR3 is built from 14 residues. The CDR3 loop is CVSSPGTVNTEAFF. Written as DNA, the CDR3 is TGCGTCAGCTCCCCCGGGACCGTGAACACTGAAGCTTTCTTT.

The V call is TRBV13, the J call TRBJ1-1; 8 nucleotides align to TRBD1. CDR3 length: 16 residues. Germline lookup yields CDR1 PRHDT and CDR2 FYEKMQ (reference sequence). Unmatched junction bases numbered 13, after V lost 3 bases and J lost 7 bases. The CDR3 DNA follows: TGTGCCAGCAGCTTGGGACCAACAGGGGGACTGTTTGAAGCTTTCTTT. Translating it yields CASSLGPTGGLFEAFF.

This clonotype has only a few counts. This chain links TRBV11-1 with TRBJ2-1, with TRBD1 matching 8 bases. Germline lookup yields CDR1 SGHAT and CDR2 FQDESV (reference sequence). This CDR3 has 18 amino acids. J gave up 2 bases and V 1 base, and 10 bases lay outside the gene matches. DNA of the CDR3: TGTGCCAGCAGCTTAGTAGATCAGAGACAGGGGCCCTACAATGAGCAGTTCTTC. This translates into CASSLVDQRQGPYNEQFF.

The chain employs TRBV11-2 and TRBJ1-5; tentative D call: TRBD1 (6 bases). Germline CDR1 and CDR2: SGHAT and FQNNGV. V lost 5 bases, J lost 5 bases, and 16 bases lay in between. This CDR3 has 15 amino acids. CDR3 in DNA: TGTGCCAGCAGCCCCCCCTCGGGACATTATCAGCCCCAGCATTTT. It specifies CASSPPSGHYQPQHF.

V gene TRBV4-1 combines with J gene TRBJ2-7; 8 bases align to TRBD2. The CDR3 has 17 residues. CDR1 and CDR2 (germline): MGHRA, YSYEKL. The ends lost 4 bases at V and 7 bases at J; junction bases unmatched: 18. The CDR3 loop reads CASSPKRELHRYNEQYF. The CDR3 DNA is TGCGCCAGCAGCCCGAAGCGGGAGCTACACCGCTACAATGAGCAGTACTTC.

The CDR3 loop reads CSARDQWLAGGLALYNEQFF. The CDR3 nucleotides are TGCAGTGCTAGAGATCAGTGGCTAGCGGGGGGCCTGGCCCTCTACAATGAGCAGTTCTTC. The chain is built from TRBV20-1 and TRBJ2-1, with 11 bases fitting TRBD2. Germline lookup yields CDR1 DFQATT and CDR2 SNEGSKA (reference sequence). The V gene end was trimmed by 0 bases and the J gene end by 3 bases; junction bases not matched to a gene: 16. CDR3 length: 20 amino acids.

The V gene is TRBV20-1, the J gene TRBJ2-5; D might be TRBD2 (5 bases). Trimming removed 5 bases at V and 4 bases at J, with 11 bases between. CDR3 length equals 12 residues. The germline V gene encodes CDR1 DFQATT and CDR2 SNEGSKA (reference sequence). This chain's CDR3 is CSAPRRGETQYF. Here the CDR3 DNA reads TGCAGTGCTCCCAGACGGGGAGAGACCCAGTACTTC.

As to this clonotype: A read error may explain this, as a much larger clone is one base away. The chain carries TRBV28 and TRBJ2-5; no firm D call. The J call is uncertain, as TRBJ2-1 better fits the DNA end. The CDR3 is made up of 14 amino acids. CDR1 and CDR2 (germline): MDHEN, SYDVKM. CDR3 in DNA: TGTGCCAGCATCCTCTCTGGGGATCAAGAGACCCAGTTCTTC. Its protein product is CASILSGDQETQFF.

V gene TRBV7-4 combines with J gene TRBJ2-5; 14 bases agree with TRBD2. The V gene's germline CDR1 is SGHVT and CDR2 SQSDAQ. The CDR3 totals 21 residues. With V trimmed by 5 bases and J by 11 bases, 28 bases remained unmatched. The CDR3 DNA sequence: TGTGCCAGCAGCCTACAAGCAGTCGGGACTAGCGGGGGCTCCTCCTACACTGAGCAGTACTTC. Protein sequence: CASSLQAVGTSGGSSYTEQYF.

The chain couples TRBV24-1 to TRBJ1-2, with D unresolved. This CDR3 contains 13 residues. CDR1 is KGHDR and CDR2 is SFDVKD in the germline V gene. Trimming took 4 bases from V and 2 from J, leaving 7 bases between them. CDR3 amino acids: CATSDPNNYGYTF. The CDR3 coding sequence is TGTGCCACCAGTGACCCTAACAACTATGGCTACACCTTC.

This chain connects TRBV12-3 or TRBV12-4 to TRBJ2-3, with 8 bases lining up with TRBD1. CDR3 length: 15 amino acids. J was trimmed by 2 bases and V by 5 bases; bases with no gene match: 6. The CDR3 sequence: CASSTDRGYTDTQYF. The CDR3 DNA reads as TGTGCCAGCAGTACCGACAGGGGTTACACAGATACGCAGTATTTT.

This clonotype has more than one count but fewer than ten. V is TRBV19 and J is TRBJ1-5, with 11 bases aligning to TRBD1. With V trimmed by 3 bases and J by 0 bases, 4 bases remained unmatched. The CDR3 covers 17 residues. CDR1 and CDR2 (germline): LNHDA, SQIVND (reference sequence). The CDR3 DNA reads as TGTGCCAGTAGTATCTTCGGGACAGGGGGTAGCAATCAGCCCCAGCATTTT. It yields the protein CASSIFGTGGSNQPQHF.

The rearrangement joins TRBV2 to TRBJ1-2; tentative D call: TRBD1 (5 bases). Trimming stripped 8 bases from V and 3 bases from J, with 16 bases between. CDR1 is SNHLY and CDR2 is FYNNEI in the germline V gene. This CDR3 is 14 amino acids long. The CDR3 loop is CASGSVGLDYGYTF. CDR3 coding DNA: TGTGCCAGCGGATCAGTGGGGCTTGACTATGGCTACACCTTC.

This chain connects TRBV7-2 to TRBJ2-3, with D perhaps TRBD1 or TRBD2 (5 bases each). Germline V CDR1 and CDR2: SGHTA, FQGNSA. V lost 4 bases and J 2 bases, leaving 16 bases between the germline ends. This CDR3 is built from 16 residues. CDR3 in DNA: TGTGCCAGCAGCTCCCTCGGGGCTAGGGCCACAGATACGCAGTATTTT. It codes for CASSSLGARATDTQYF.